This T cell receptor beta chain is from a study of cytomegalovirus exposure and HLA in healthy donors. The study, taken as a whole, reports: Among TCR beta chains, those listed as cytomegalovirus-associated numbered approximately 150. TRBV6-2, TRBV6-3 and some other V segments were excluded as indistinguishable. In vitro work confirmed that a few CMV-associated chains recognize CMV antigens.

About this clone: The antigen remains unidentified.

Donors sampled were nominally healthy, though unrecorded immune exposures were likely. Looked up from germline, CDR1 is LGHNA and CDR2 is YNFKEQ. The CDR3 is 20 amino acids. V shed 0 bases and J 0 bases; nucleotides not matched to a gene: 15. The PCR contained 60 Vbeta and 13 Jbeta primers. Assay: immunoSEQ multiplex PCR; the TCRdb copy retains only in-frame clones and omits some. The data contain 85,000 to 130,000 clones, approximately 73% of them singletons. The chain links TRBV4-2 to TRBJ2-5, with 8 positions matching TRBD2. Sequencing was carried out using PBMCs. The source is a woman in her forties or fifties in good health and CMV-seropositive. CDR3 sequence: CASSQDVARATSAHQETQYF. The CDR3, as DNA: TGTGCCAGCAGCCAAGATGTAGCTAGGGCGACTAGCGCGCACCAAGAGACCCAGTACTTC.